The clone carrying this T cell receptor beta chain was seen a single time. From germline, CDR1 is MNHEY and CDR2 SVGEGT. The V and J ends lost 6 bases and 4 bases respectively, with 13 bases between them. This CDR3 contains 14 residues. These data originate in a study of blood T cell repertoires in COVID-19. The method was immunoSEQ multiplex PCR; TCRdb's version includes in-frame clones alone and lacks a portion of them. The table shows 140,000 to 150,000 clones, with 86% occurring only once. This TCR was recovered from a man between 45 and 60 years old who had recovered from COVID-19. Material: PBMCs or T cells enriched from blood (not recorded which). J is TRBJ1-5 and V is TRBV6-2 or TRBV6-3, with D possibly being TRBD1 (6 bases). CDR3 sequence reads: CASSRRQGNQPQHF. Here the CDR3 DNA reads TGTGCCAGCAGCCGACGGCAGGGGAATCAGCCCCAGCATTTT.